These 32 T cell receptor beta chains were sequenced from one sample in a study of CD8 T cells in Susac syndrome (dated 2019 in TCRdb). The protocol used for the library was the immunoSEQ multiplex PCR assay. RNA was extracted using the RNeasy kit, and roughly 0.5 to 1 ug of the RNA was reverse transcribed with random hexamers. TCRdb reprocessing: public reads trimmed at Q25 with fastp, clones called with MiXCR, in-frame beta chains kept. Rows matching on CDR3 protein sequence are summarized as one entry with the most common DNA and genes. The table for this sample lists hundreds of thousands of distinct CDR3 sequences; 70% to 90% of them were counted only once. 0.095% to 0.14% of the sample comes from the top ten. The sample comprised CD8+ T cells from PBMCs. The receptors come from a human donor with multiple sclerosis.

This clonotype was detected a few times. CDR3 residues: CASSSATNEKLFF. The DNA for the CDR3 is TGTGCCAGCAGCTCAGCAACTAATGAAAAACTGTTTTTT. V and J are TRBV6-6 and TRBJ1-4; no clear D gene. Trimming removed 6 bases at V and 0 bases at J, with 5 bases between. Germline lookup yields CDR1 MNHNY and CDR2 SVGAGI (reference sequence). CDR3 length: 13 amino acids.

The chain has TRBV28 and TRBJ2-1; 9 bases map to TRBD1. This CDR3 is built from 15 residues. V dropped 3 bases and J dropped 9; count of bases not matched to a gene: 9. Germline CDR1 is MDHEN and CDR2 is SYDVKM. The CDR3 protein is CASSLVDRGLGEQFF. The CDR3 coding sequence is TGTGCCAGCAGTTTGGTGGACAGGGGACTTGGTGAGCAGTTCTTC.

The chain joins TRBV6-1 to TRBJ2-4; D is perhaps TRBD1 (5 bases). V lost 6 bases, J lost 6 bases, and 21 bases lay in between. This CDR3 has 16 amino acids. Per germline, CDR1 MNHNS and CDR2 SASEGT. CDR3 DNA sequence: TGTGCCAGCAGCCGGACACAACAAGTGGGGCGAAACATTCAGTACTTC. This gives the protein CASSRTQQVGRNIQYF.

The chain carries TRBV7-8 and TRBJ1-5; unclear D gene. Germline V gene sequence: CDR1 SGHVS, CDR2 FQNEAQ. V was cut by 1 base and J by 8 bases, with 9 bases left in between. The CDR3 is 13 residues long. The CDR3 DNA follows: TGTGCCAGCAGCTTAGTACCCCGGGAGCCCCAGCATTTT. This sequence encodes CASSLVPREPQHF.

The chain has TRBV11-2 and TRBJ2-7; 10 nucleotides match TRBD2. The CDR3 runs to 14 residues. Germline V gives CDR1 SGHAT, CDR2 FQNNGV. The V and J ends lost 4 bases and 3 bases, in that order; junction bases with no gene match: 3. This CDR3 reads CASSSSGRIYEQYF. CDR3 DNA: TGTGCCAGCAGCTCTAGCGGGAGAATCTACGAGCAGTACTTC.

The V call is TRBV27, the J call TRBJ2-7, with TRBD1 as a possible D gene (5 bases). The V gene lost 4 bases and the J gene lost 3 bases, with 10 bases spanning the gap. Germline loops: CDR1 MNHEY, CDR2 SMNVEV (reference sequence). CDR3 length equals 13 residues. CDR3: CASSWGGRYEQYF. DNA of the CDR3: TGTGCCAGCAGTTGGGGCGGTCGCTACGAGCAGTACTTC.

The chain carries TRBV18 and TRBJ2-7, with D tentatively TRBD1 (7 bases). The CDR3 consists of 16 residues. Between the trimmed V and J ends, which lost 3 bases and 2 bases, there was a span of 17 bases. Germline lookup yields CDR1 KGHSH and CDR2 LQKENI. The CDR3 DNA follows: TGTGCCAGCTCACCGACTCGCGGGACAGAGCCCTACGAGCAGTACTTC. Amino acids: CASSPTRGTEPYEQYF.

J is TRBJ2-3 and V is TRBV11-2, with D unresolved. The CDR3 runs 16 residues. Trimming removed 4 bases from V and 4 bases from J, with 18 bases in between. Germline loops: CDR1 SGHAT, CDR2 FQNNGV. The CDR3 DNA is TGTGCCAGCAGCTCCCCCGAGACATTCCCTTCAGATACGCAGTATTTT. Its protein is CASSSPETFPSDTQYF.

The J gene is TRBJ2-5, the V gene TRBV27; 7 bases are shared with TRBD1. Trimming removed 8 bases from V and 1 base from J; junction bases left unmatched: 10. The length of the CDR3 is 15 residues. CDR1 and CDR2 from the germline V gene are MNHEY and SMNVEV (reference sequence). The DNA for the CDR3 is TGTGCCAGCCGAGACAGGGATGTCCGCCAAGAGACCCAGTACTTC. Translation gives CASRDRDVRQETQYF.

The CDR3 loop reads CASSQKRQGVKETQYF. For the CDR3, the DNA is TGTGCCAGCAGCCAGAAAAGACAGGGGGTTAAAGAGACCCAGTACTTC. The chain links TRBV3-1 to TRBJ2-5, with 9 bases matching TRBD1. Germline values: CDR1 LGHDT, CDR2 YNNKEL (reference sequence). This CDR3 is 16 amino acids long. The ends lost 3 bases at V and 3 bases at J; junction bases unmatched: 8.

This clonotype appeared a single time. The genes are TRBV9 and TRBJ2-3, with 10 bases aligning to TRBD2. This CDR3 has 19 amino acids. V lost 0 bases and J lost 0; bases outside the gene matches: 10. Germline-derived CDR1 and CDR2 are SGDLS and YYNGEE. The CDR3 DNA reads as TGTGCCAGCAGCGTAGGTATCCTAGCGGGAGTACCTAGCACAGATACGCAGTATTTT. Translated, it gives CASSVGILAGVPSTDTQYF.

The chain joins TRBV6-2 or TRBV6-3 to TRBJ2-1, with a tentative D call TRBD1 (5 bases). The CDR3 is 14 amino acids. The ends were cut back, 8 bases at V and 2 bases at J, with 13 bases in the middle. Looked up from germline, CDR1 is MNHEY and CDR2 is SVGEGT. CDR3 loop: CASRGWGAYNEQFF. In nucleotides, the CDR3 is TGTGCCAGCCGAGGTTGGGGCGCCTACAATGAGCAGTTCTTC.

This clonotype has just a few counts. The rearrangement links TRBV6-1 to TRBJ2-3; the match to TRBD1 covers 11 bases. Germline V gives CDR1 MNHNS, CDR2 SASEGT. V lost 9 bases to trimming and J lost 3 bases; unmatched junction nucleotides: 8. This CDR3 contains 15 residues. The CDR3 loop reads CARLRDRGGTDTQYF. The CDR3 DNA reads TGTGCCAGGCTCCGGGACAGGGGGGGGACAGATACGCAGTATTTT.

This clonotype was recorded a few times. CDR3 DNA: TGTGCCAGCTCACCCTGTGGTGGTTGTGGGGCCAACGTCCTGACTTTC. This gives the protein CASSPCGGCGANVLTF. V is TRBV18 and J is TRBJ2-6; D not resolved. The CDR3 consists of 16 residues. V shed 3 bases and J shed 3 bases, with 12 bases lying between them. Per the germline V gene, CDR1 is KGHSH and CDR2 is LQKENI.

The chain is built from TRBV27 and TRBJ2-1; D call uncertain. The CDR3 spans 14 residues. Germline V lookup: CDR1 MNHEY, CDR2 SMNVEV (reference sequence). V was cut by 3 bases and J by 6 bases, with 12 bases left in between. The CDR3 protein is CASSFPGLLNEQFF. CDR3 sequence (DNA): TGTGCCAGCAGTTTCCCCGGTCTACTCAATGAGCAGTTCTTC.

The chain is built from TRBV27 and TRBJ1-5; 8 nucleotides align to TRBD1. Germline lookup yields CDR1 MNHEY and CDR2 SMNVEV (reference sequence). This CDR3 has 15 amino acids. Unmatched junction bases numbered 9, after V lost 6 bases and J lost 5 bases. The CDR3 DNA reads TGTGCCAGCAGACTCGGGACAGGTACCCATCAGCCCCAGCATTTT. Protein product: CASRLGTGTHQPQHF.

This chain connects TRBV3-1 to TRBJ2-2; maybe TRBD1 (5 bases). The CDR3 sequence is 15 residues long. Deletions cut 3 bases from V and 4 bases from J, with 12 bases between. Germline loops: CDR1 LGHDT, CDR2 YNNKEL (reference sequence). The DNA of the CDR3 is TGTGCCAGCAGCCAGGGCGAGACAGTCACCGGGGAGCTGTTTTTT. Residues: CASSQGETVTGELFF.

CDR3 nucleotides: TGTGCCATCCGGCGGGACAATGAAGCTTTCTTT. It translates to CAIRRDNEAFF. The chain employs TRBV10-3 and TRBJ1-1, with D possibly matching TRBD1 (6 bases). The CDR3 loop spans 11 amino acids. CDR1 and CDR2 from the germline V gene are ENHRY and SYGVKD. V lost 8 bases, J lost 7 bases, and 11 bases lay in between.

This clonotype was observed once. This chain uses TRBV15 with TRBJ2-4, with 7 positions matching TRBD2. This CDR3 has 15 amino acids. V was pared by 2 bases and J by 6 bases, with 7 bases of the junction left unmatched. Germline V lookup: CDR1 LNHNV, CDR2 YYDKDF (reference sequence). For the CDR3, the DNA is TGTGCCACCAGCAGAAAAGGGAGGGCCGGAAACATTCAGTACTTC. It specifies CATSRKGRAGNIQYF.

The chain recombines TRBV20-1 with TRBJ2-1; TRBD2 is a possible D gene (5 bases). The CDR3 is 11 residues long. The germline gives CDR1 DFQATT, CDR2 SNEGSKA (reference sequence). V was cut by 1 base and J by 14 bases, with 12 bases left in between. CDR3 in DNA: TGCAGTGCTAGAGTCAACGGGATGGAGTTCTTC. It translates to CSARVNGMEFF.

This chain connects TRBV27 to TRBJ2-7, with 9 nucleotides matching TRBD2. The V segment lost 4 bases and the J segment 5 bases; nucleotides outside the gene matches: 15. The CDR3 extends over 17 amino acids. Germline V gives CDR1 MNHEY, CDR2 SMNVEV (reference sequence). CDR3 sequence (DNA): TGTGCCAGCAGTTGGGGCGCCCCCGGGACTAGCAGGCACGAGCAGTACTTC. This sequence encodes CASSWGAPGTSRHEQYF.

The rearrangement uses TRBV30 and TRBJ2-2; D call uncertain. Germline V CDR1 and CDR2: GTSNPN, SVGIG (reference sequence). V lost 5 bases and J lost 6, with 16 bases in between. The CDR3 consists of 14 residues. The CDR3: CAWDLDPFAGELFF. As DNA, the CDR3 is TGTGCCTGGGACCTGGACCCTTTTGCCGGGGAGCTGTTTTTT. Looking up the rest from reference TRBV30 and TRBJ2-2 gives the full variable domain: SQTIHQWPATLVQPVGSPLSLECTVEGTSNPNLYWYRQAAGRGLQLLFYSVGIGQISSEVPQNLSASRPQDRQFILSSKKLLLSDSGFYLCAWDLDPFAGELFFGEGSRLTVL.

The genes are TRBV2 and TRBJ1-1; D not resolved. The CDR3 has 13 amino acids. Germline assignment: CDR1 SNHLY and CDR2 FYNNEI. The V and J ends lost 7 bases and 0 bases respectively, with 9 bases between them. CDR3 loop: CASIGGLNTEAFF. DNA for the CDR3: TGTGCCAGCATTGGCGGCTTGAACACTGAAGCTTTCTTT.

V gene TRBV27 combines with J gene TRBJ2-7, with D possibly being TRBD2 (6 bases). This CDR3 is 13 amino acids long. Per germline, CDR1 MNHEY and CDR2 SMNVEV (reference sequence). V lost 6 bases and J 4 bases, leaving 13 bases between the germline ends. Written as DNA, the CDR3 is TGTGCCAGCAGCCACCGGGAGAGATACGAGCAGTACTTC. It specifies CASSHRERYEQYF.

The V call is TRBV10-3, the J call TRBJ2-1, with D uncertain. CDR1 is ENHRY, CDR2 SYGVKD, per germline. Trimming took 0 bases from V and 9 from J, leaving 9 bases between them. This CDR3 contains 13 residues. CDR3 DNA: TGTGCCATCAGTGAGTCTGGAGCGCCTGAGCAGTTCTTC. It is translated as CAISESGAPEQFF.

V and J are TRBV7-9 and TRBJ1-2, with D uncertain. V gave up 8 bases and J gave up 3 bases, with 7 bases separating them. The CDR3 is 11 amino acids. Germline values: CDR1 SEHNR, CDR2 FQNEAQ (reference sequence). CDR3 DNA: TGTGCCAGCTGGGAGTACTATGGCTACACCTTC. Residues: CASWEYYGYTF. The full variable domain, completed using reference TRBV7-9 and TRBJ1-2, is DTGVSQNPRHKITKRGQNVTFRCDPISEHNRLYWYRQTLGQGPEFLTYFQNEAQLEKSRLLSDRFSAERPKGSFSTLEIQRTEQGDSAMYLCASWEYYGYTFGSGTRLTVV.

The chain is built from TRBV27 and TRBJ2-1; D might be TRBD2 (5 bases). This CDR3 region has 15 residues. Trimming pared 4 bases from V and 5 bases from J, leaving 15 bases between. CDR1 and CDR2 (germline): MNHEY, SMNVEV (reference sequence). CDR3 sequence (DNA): TGTGCCAGCAGTTCAGGTGGACTTCCTAACAATGAGCAGTTCTTC. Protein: CASSSGGLPNNEQFF.

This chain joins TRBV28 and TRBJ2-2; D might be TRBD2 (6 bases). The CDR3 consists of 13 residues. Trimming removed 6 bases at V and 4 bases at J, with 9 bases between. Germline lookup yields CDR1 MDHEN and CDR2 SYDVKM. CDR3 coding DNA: TGTGCCAGCAGACGGGGGAGCACCGGGGAGCTGTTTTTT. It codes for CASRRGSTGELFF.

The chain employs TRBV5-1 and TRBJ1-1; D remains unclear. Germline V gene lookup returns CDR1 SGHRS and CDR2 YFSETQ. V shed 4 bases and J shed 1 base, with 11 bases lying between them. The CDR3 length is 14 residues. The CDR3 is CASSQALTNTEAFF. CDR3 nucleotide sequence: TGCGCCAGCAGCCAGGCTCTCACGAACACTGAAGCTTTCTTT. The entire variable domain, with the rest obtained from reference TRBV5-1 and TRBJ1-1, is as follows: KAGVTQTPRYLIKTRGQQVTLSCSPISGHRSVSWYQQTPGQGLQFLFEYFSETQRNKGNFPGRFSGRQFSNSRSEMNVSTLELGDSALYLCASSQALTNTEAFFGQGTRLTVV.

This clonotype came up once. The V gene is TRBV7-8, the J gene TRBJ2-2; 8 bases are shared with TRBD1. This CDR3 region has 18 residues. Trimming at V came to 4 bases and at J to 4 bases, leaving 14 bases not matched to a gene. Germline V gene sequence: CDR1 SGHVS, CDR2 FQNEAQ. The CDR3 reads CASSWPRTGQMGTGELFF. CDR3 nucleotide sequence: TGTGCCAGCAGCTGGCCCCGGACAGGGCAAATGGGCACCGGGGAGCTGTTTTTT.

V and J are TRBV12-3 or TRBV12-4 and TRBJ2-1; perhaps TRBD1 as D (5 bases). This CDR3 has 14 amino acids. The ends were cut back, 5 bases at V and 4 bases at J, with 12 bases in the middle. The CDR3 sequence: CASSRKTGYNEQFF. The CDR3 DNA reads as TGTGCCAGCAGTCGCAAAACAGGATACAATGAGCAGTTCTTC.

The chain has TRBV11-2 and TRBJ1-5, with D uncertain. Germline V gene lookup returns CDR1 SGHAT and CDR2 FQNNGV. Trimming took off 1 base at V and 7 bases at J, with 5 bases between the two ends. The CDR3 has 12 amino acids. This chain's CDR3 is CASSLAQQPQHF. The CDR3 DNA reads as TGTGCCAGCAGCTTAGCACAGCAGCCCCAGCATTTT. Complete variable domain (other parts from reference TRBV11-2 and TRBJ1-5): EAGVAQSPRYKIIEKRQSVAFWCNPISGHATLYWYQQILGQGPKLLIQFQNNGVVDDSQLPKDRFSAERLKGVDSTLKIQPAKLEDSAVYLCASSLAQQPQHFGDGTRLSIL.